This entry lists 26 T cell receptor beta chains sequenced from one sample in a study of tumor-infiltrating lymphocytes in primary liver carcinoma. Both RNA and DNA were isolated together from about 21-30 mg of bulk tissue that had not been sorted. A primer in the constant region served to generate TCR beta cDNA from 450 to 650 ng of total RNA. Modified slightly, ARM-PCR produced TCR beta libraries over three nested multiplex PCR rounds. The first two PCR rounds used TRBV1-TRBV30 forward primers with a C-beta reverse primer, around 10 cycles each. A single record per CDR3 protein comes from TCRdb applying MiXCR to the multiplex PCR reads. The data contain about 74,000 distinct CDR3 sequences, roughly two thirds of them singletons. The sequencing input was liver tumor tissue from sampling region 4. Subset of the sample: tumor region T4, right-lateral pole. These receptor sequences come from a man aged 35 to 55 with primary liver carcinoma and hepatitis B virus infection.

As for this clonotype: Because it lacks the conserved phenylalanine or tryptophan at the end, this CDR3 is likely a read error. CDR3 sequence (DNA): TGTGTCAGCGTCCGGGACTCCTACAATGAGCAGTTCATC. Amino acid sequence: CVSVRDSYNEQFI. The chain recombines TRBV12-3 or TRBV12-4 with TRBJ2-1; tentative D call: TRBD2 (5 bases). This CDR3 has 13 residues.

In the case of this clonotype: At one of its ends the junction is not consistent with the germline gene, which may arise from a read error. The chain joins TRBV25-1 to TRBJ2-2, with D possibly being TRBD2 (6 bases). Germline V gene data show CDR1 as MGHDK and CDR2 as SYGVNS. The CDR3 is 17 amino acids. CDR3 DNA: TGTGCCAGCAGTGAATCGGAGGGTGGCAAAAACACCGGGGAGCTCTTTTTT. Encoded protein: CASSESEGGKNTGELFF.

This clonotype was detected ten times or more. Given a much more abundant clone one base away, this may be a read error. The rearrangement joins TRBV29-1 to TRBJ1-2; D not resolved. CDR1 and CDR2 from the germline V gene are SQVTM and ANQGSEA. The CDR3 consists of 14 residues. The CDR3 region is CSVEDSPTNYGYAF. CDR3 DNA: TGCAGCGTTGAAGATAGCCCCACGAACTATGGCTACGCCTTC.

About this clonotype itself: The junction departs from germline at one end; a sequencing error may be responsible. The chain carries TRBV6-1 and TRBJ2-7; 8 bases agree with TRBD1. Germline loops: CDR1 MNHNS, CDR2 SASEGT. This CDR3 has 14 residues. CDR3 sequence reads: CASSERGQVYEQYF. DNA of the CDR3: TGTGCCAGTAGTGAACGGGGACAGGTATACGAGCAGTACTTC.

In this sample, this clonotype turned up many times. The V call is TRBV12-3 or TRBV12-4, the J call TRBJ2-3; D call uncertain. The CDR3 is 12 residues long. The V end was cut by 6 bases, the J end by 1 base, with 5 bases between. CDR3 region: CASRPGTDTQYF. CDR3 coding DNA: TGTGCCAGCAGACCCGGCACAGATACGCAGTATTTT.

This clonotype showed up just a few times. This may be a read error: a much more frequent sequence differs by one nucleotide. This chain joins TRBV5-1 and TRBJ2-5; 8 bases line up with TRBD1. The germline CDR1 and CDR2 sequences are SGHRS and YFSETQ. The CDR3 runs to 16 residues. The CDR3 loop reads CASSRPGTGVQGTQYF. The CDR3 DNA reads TGCGCCAGCAGCCGCCCCGGGACAGGAGTCCAAGGGACCCAGTACTTC.

This clonotype was seen many times. The chain couples TRBV13 to TRBJ1-3; D remains unclear. The CDR3 contains 14 residues. Germline CDR1 PRHDT, CDR2 FYEKMQ (reference sequence). The V gene lost 6 bases and the J gene lost 0 bases, with 9 bases spanning the gap. CDR3 DNA sequence: TGTGCCAGCAGGTTGGAGCCCTCTGGAAACACCATATATTTT. Translated, it gives CASRLEPSGNTIYF.

The rearrangement uses TRBV30 and TRBJ2-5; D not resolved. The CDR3 contains 12 residues. In germline, CDR1 is GTSNPN, CDR2 SVGIG (reference sequence). V lost 4 bases and J lost 5, with 11 bases in between. CDR3 nucleotide sequence: TGTGCCTGGAATGTGGATGTGGAGACCCAGTACTTC. Translated, it gives CAWNVDVETQYF.

This clonotype was seen many times. The V gene is TRBV2, the J gene TRBJ2-1; D may be TRBD2 (5 bases). Germline V gene lookup returns CDR1 SNHLY and CDR2 FYNNEI. The CDR3 has 13 amino acids. V was shortened by 4 bases and J by 6 bases, with 10 bases between the two germline ends. The DNA of the CDR3 is TGTGCCAGCAGTGCTATCGAGGGCAATGAGCAGTTCTTC. It translates to CASSAIEGNEQFF.

Only a few counts were recorded for this clonotype. At one boundary the junction diverges from the germline segment, which might be a read error. CDR3 protein: CAWTPGPNEKLSF. CDR3 nucleotide sequence: TGTGCCTGGACCCCCGGGCCAAATGAAAAACTGTCTTTT. The chain uses TRBV30 and TRBJ1-4; D is uncertain. Per the germline V gene, CDR1 is GTSNPN and CDR2 is SVGIG (reference sequence). This CDR3 is built from 13 residues.

This sequence joins TRBV29-1 and TRBJ2-1, with 8 bases lining up with TRBD1. The CDR3 contains 14 residues. Germline CDR1 and CDR2: SQVTM and ANQGSEA. J gave up 11 bases and V 7 bases, and 16 bases lay outside the gene matches. The CDR3 bases are TGCAGCGCCGTCTTCGGGACAGGCAACGATAAGCAGTTCTTC. Residues: CSAVFGTGNDKQFF.

Worth noting for this clonotype: One end of the junction does not line up with germline, which may come from a read error. This chain joins TRBV7-8 and TRBJ2-3; TRBD2 agrees at 8 bases. Germline lookup yields CDR1 SGHVS and CDR2 FQNEAQ. CDR3 length: 13 amino acids. CDR3 nucleotides: TGTGCCAACGGCGTAGCGGGACCAGATACACAGTATTTT. This codes for CANGVAGPDTQYF.

On this clonotype itself: Compared with germline, one end of the junction differs, possibly owing to a read error. V is TRBV27 and J is TRBJ2-7, with 9 bases matching TRBD2. Germline assignment: CDR1 MNHEY and CDR2 SMNVEV (reference sequence). This CDR3 contains 13 residues. This CDR3 is CASSLAGGNEQHF. In DNA form, the CDR3 reads TGTGCCAGCAGTTTGGCGGGAGGGAACGAGCAGCACTTC.

This clonotype was found once. At one boundary the junction diverges from the germline segment, which might be a read error. For the CDR3, the DNA is TGTGTCAGCACCCCAGGGACTAGCGGCCCCAATGAGCAGTCCTTC. Translating gives CVSTPGTSGPNEQSF. The chain couples TRBV12-3 or TRBV12-4 to TRBJ2-1, with 11 bases matching TRBD2. The CDR3 is 15 amino acids.

The chain is built from TRBV6-5 and TRBJ2-1, with a tentative D call TRBD2 (5 bases). Per germline, CDR1 MNHEY and CDR2 SVGAGI. The CDR3 is 14 residues long. The CDR3 sequence: CGSARIASYNEQFF. The CDR3 DNA follows: TGTGGCAGTGCCCGAATAGCGTCATACAATGAGCAGTTCTTC.

Regarding this clonotype: Without the conserved terminal phenylalanine or tryptophan, this CDR3 likely stems from a read error. This chain joins TRBV29-1 and TRBJ2-3; D call uncertain. Germline V lookup: CDR1 SQVTM, CDR2 ANQGSEA. The CDR3 length is 12 residues. CDR3 sequence (DNA): TGCAGCTTTGAAAAGGCGACGGCTATGCAGTATTAT. Translated: CSFEKATAMQYY.

This clonotype was detected many times. This chain connects TRBV6-1 to TRBJ2-7; weak D call: TRBD1 (6 bases). The germline V and J ends were trimmed by 4 bases and 6 bases, with 13 bases remaining between them. The CDR3 has 13 amino acids. In germline, CDR1 is MNHNS, CDR2 SASEGT. DNA of the CDR3: TGTGCCAGCAGTGCTGAGAGACAGGCCGAGCAGTACTTC. It is translated as CASSAERQAEQYF.

As concerns this clonotype: Germline is not matched at one junction end, which may reflect a read error. CDR3 region: CASSYAVNGAGKLFF. The CDR3 nucleotides read TGTGCCAGCAGTTACGCAGTGAACGGCGCCGGGAAGCTGTTTTTT. The rearrangement links TRBV6-5 to TRBJ2-2, with D perhaps TRBD2 (5 bases). Germline loops: CDR1 MNHEY, CDR2 SVGAGI. The CDR3 consists of 15 residues.

About this clonotype: The CDR3 end shows no conserved phenylalanine or tryptophan, and so a read error is likely. The chain couples TRBV11-1 to TRBJ1-4; 7 bases are a match to TRBD1. The CDR3 consists of 15 residues. The germline V gene encodes CDR1 SGHAT and CDR2 FQDESV (reference sequence). Trimming cost V 6 bases and J 7 bases; bases outside gene matches: 11. In DNA form, the CDR3 reads TGTGCCAGCAGACGCAACAGGGGACCTAGTGAAAAACTGTTTCTT. Encoded protein: CASRRNRGPSEKLFL.

The gene calls are TRBV30 and TRBJ2-2; D assignment may be TRBD1 or TRBD2 (5 bases each). The germline CDR1 and CDR2 sequences are GTSNPN and SVGIG (reference sequence). The CDR3 spans 16 residues. V lost 2 bases to trimming and J lost 7 bases, with 20 bases between them. The CDR3 DNA reads TGTGCCTGGAGTCTTGTGACTGAGGGGCTTCTCGGGGAGCTGTTTTTT. This sequence encodes CAWSLVTEGLLGELFF. Full variable domain (missing parts from reference TRBV30 and TRBJ2-2): SQTIHQWPATLVQPVGSPLSLECTVEGTSNPNLYWYRQAAGRGLQLLFYSVGIGQISSEVPQNLSASRPQDRQFILSSKKLLLSDSGFYLCAWSLVTEGLLGELFFGEGSRLTVL.

This clonotype was seen only a few times. An end of the junction differs from the germline gene, which may be a read error. The gene calls are TRBV6-5 and TRBJ2-2, with no clear D. This CDR3 spans 15 amino acids. Germline V gives CDR1 MNHEY, CDR2 SVGAGI. In nucleotides, the CDR3 is TGTGCCAACAGTTACGCGGTGGACGGTACCGGGGAGCTGTTTTTT. As protein: CANSYAVDGTGELFF.

In the case of this clonotype: Because it lacks the conserved phenylalanine or tryptophan at the end, this CDR3 is likely a read error. The chain couples TRBV2 to TRBJ2-1; 10 bases align to TRBD2. The CDR3 contains 15 residues. CDR1 is SNHLY and CDR2 is FYNNEI in the germline V gene. For the CDR3, the DNA is TGTGCCAGCAGAGAAGCGGGACTAGCGAGGAATGAACAGTTCTTG. It codes for CASREAGLARNEQFL.

About this clonotype: At one of its ends the junction is not consistent with the germline gene, which may arise from a read error. The rearrangement links TRBV6-5 to TRBJ2-7; 8 positions match TRBD2. Germline V gene data show CDR1 as MNHEY and CDR2 as SVGAGI. The CDR3 covers 17 residues. The CDR3 reads CASSHAETAGAGYEQYF. The CDR3 DNA sequence: TGCGCCAGCAGTCACGCGGAGACAGCGGGAGCTGGGTACGAGCAGTACTTC.

This sequence joins TRBV9 and TRBJ1-2; D uncertain. Trimming removed 0 bases at V and 4 bases at J, with 16 bases between. The CDR3 is 16 amino acids. In germline, CDR1 is SGDLS, CDR2 YYNGEE. For the CDR3, the DNA is TGTGCCAGCAGCGTAGATGTGGGCGGAGACCCCTATGGCTACACCTTC. As protein: CASSVDVGGDPYGYTF.

Notes on this clonotype: Mismatch with germline at one junction end may stem from a read error. The rearrangement uses TRBV11-2 and TRBJ2-1; D ambiguous. The germline CDR1 and CDR2 sequences are SGHAT and FQNNGV. The length of the CDR3 is 14 residues. CDR3 loop: CTSNSAAGGSEQFF. DNA for the CDR3: TGTACCAGCAACTCCGCTGCAGGCGGTAGTGAGCAGTTCTTC. Variable domain in full (rest from reference TRBV11-2 and TRBJ2-1): EAGVAQSPRYKIIEKRQSVAFWCNPISGHATLYWYQQILGQGPKLLIQFQNNGVVDDSQLPKDRFSAERLKGVDSTLKIQPAKLEDSAVYLCTSNSAAGGSEQFFGPGTRLTVL.

With regard to this clonotype: One end of the junction varies from germline; a read error may be responsible. The chain employs TRBV11-2 and TRBJ2-3; the D is unclear. This CDR3 contains 14 residues. Germline V gives CDR1 SGHAT, CDR2 FQNNGV. CDR3 sequence reads: CASGLEGGTDTQYF. CDR3 in DNA: TGTGCCAGCGGCTTAGAAGGAGGCACAGATACGCAGTATTTT.